The present T cell receptor beta chain was sequenced within a study of spatial heterogeneity in lung cancer. Across the whole study: Strong correlation linked TCR transcript counts in tumor regions to a T cell module score derived from matched bulk RNA-seq. Raw sequencing reads included, on average, more than nine appearances of each unique TCR and UMI combination.

TCRdb passed the 5' RACE reads through MiXCR, listing each CDR3 protein once. The table records 9,000 to 9,500 distinct CDR3 sequences, about 6.7% of them present only once. Many counts were recorded for this clonotype. No antigen is known for it. Study results and caveats: Quantities of ubiquitous and regional expanded TCRs paralleled ubiquitous and regional nonsynonymous mutations, respectively. The number of expanded tumor alpha and beta chains correlated with mutation number.

Germline assignment: CDR1 SQVTM and CDR2 ANQGSEA. The V end was cut by 5 bases, the J end by 7 bases, with 14 bases between. The CDR3 is made up of 12 amino acids. Documented time point: sample taken at primary tumor resection. Researchers sequenced whole RNA taken from tumor, nontumor lung or frozen PBMC without sorting. V is TRBV29-1 and J is TRBJ2-5; D call uncertain. The source material was lung tumor tissue, sampled at surgery. The clonotype comes from a male donor with early-stage non-small cell lung cancer. Written as DNA, the CDR3 is TGCAGCGTTCGTGACGGGTCGGGGACCCAGTACTTC. This translates into CSVRDGSGTQYF.